The sequence of this T cell receptor beta chain was determined in a study of T cell changes during pregnancy in multiple sclerosis. From germline, CDR1 is LGHNA and CDR2 YSLEER. Trimming shortened V by 1 base and J by 3 bases, and 10 bases separated the two germline ends. This CDR3 has 16 amino acids. The protocol was immunoSEQ multiplex PCR, while the TCRdb copy is restricted to in-frame clones and leaves out a portion. The table includes roughly 99,000 clones, around 92% detected once. This TCR came from a female donor in good health, enrolled as a control in a pregnancy study. The chain uses TRBV4-3 and TRBJ2-6; D is undetermined. The input for sequencing was peripheral blood, taken in the third trimester of pregnancy. The CDR3 nucleotides are TGCGCCAGCAGCCAAGGTGTACAATTTGGGGCCAACGTCCTGACTTTC. Its translation is CASSQGVQFGANVLTF.